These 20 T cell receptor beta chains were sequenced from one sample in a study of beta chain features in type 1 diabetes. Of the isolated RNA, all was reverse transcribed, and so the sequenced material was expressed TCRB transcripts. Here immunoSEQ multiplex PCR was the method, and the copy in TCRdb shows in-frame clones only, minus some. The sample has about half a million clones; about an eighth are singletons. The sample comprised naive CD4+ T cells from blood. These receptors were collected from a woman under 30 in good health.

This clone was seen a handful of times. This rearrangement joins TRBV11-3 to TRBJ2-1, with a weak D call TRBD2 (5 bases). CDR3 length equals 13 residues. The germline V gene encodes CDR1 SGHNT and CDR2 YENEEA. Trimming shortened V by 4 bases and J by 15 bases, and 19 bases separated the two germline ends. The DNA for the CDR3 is TGTGCCAGCAGCTCCCTCCATGTGGGAGTGCGGTTCTTC. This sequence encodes CASSSLHVGVRFF.

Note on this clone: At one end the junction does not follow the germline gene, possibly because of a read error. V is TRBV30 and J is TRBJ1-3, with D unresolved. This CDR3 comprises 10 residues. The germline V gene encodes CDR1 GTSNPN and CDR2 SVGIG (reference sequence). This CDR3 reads CAWGGTTQFF. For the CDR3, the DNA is TGTGCCTGGGGCGGTACTACTCAGTTTTTT.

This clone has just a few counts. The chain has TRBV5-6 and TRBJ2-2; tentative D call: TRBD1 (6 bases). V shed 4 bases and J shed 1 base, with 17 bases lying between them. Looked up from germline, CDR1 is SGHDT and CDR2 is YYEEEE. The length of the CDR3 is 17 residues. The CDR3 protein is CASSGNRDLLNTGELFF. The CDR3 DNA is TGTGCCAGCAGCGGCAACAGGGACCTTTTGAACACCGGGGAGCTGTTTTTT. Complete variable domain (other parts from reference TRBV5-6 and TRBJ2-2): DAGVTQSPTHLIKTRGQQVTLRCSPKSGHDTVSWYQQALGQGPQFIFQYYEEEERQRGNFPDRFSGHQFPNYSSELNVNALLLGDSALYLCASSGNRDLLNTGELFFGEGSRLTVL.

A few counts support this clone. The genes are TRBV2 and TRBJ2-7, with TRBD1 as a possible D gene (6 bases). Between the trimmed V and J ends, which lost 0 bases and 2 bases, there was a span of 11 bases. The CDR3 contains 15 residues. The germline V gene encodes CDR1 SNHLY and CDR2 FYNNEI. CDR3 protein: CASSEAGAGAYEQYV. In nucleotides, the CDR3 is TGTGCCAGCAGTGAAGCGGGGGCCGGGGCCTACGAGCAGTACGTC.

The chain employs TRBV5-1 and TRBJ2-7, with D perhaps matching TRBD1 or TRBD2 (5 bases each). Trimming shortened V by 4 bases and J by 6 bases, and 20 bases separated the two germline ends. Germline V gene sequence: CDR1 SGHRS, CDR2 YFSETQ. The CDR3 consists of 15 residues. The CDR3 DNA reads TGCGCCAGCAGCCCCCCGGGACCATCTGGATCCGAGCAGTACTTC. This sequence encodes CASSPPGPSGSEQYF.

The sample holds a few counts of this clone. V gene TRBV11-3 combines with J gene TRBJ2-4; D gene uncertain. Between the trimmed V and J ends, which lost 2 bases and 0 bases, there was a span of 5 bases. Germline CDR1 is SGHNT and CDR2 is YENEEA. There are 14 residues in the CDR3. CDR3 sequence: CASSLLGAKNIQYF. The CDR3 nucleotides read TGTGCCAGCAGCTTACTAGGAGCCAAAAACATTCAGTACTTC. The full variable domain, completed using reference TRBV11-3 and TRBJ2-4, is EAGVVQSPRYKIIEKKQPVAFWCNPISGHNTLYWYLQNLGQGPELLIRYENEEAVDDSQLPKDRFSAERLKGVDSTLKIQPAELGDSAVYLCASSLLGAKNIQYFGAGTRLSVL.

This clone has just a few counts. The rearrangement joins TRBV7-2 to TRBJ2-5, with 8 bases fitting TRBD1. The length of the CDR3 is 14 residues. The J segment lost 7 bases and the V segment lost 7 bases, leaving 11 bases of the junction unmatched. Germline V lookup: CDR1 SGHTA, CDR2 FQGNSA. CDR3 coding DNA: TGTGCCAGCACCAAGTGGGGGCAGGGGGCGACCCAGTACTTC. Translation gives CASTKWGQGATQYF.

The CDR3 DNA reads TGTGCCAGCAGCCAACCTAGCGGGGGGGCGAATGAGCAGTTCTTC. Translated: CASSQPSGGANEQFF. V usage is TRBV4-2 and J usage is TRBJ2-1; 12 bases are a match to TRBD2. The V segment lost 2 bases and the J segment 7 bases; nucleotides outside the gene matches: 3. The germline V gene has CDR1 LGHNA and CDR2 YNFKEQ. This CDR3 contains 15 residues.

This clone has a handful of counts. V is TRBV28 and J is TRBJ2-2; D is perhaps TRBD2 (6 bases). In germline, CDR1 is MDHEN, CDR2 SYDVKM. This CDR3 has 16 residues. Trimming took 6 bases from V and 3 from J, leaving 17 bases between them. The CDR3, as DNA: TGTGCCAGCAGACTCTCCGGGACTTCCCACACCGGGGAGCTGTTTTTT. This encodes CASRLSGTSHTGELFF.

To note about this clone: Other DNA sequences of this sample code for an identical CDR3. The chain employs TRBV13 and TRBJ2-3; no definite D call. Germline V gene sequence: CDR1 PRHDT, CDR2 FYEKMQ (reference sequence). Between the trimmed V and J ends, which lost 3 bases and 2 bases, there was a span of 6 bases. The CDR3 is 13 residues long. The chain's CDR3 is CASSLVDTDTQYF. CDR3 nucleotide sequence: TGTGCCAGCAGCTTGGTTGACACAGATACGCAGTATTTT.

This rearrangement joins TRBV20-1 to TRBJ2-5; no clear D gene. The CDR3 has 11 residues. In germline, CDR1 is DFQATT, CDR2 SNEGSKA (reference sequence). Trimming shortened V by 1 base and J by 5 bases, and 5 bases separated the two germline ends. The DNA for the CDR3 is TGCAGTGCTAGAGGGGTGGAGACCCAGTACTTC. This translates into CSARGVETQYF.

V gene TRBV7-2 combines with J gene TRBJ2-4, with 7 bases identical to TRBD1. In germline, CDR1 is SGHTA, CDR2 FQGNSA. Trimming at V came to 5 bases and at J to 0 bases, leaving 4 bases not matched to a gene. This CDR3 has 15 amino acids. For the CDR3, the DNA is TGTGCCAGCAGCAATCAGGGGGTAGCCAAAAACATTCAGTACTTC. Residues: CASSNQGVAKNIQYF. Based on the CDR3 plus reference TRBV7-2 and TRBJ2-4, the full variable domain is GAGVSQSPSNKVTEKGKDVELRCDPISGHTALYWYRQSLGQGLEFLIYFQGNSAPDKSGLPSDRFSAERTGGSVSTLTIQRTQQEDSAVYLCASSNQGVAKNIQYFGAGTRLSVL.

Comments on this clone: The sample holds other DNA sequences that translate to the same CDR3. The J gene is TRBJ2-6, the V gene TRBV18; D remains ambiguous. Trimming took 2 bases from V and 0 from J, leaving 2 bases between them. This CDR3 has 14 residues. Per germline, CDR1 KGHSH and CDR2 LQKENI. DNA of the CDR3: TGTGCCAGCTCACCAGGCTCTGGGGCCAACGTCCTGACTTTC. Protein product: CASSPGSGANVLTF.

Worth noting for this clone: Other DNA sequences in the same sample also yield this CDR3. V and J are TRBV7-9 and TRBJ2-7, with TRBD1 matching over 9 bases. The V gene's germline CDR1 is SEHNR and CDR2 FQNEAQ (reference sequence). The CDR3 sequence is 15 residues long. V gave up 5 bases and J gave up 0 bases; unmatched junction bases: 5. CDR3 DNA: TGTGCCAGCAGCCCCGACAGGGGGAGCTCCTACGAGCAGTACTTC. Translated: CASSPDRGSSYEQYF.

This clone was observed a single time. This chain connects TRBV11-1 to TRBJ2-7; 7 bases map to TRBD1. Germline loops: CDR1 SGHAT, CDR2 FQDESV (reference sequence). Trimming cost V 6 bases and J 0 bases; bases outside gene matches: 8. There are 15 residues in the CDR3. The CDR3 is CASSSGTVVSYEQYF. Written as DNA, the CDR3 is TGTGCCAGCAGTTCCGGGACAGTGGTCTCCTACGAGCAGTACTTC.

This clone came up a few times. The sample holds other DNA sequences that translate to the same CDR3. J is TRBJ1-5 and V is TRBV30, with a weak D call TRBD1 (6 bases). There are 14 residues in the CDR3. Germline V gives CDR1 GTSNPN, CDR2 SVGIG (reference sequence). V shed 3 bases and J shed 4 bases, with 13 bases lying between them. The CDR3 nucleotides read TGTGCCTGGAGCGGCGGACAGTTTAATCAGCCCCAGCATTTT. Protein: CAWSGGQFNQPQHF.

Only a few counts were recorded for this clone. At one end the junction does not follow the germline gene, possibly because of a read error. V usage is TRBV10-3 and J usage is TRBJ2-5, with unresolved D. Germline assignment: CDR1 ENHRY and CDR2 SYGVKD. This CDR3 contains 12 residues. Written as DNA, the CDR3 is TGTGCCAGCAGTGAGTCTGAAGAGACCCAGTACTTC. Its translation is CASSESEETQYF.

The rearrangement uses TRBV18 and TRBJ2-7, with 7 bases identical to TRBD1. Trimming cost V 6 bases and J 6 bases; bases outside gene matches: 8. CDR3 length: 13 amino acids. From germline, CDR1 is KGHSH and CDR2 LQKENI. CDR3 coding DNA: TGTGCCAGCTCCCCCACTCCAGGGGGCGAGCAGTACGTC. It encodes CASSPTPGGEQYV.

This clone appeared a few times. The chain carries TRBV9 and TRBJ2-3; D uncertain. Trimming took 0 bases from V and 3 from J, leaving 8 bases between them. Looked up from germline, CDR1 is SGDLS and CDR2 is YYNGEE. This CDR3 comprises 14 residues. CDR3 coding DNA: TGTGCCAGCAGCGTAGAGAAGGAGACAGATACGCAGTATTTT. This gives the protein CASSVEKETDTQYF.

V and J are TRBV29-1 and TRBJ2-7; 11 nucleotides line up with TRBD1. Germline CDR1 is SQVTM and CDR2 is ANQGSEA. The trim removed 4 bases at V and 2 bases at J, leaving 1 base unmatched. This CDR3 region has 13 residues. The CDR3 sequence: CSVGGQGAYEQYF. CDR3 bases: TGCAGCGTTGGGGGACAGGGGGCCTACGAGCAGTACTTC.